A single T cell receptor beta chain is shown here with its context. This clone was observed a handful of times. This clone's antigen is unknown. No quality values exist for individual bases; no much larger clone is one base distant. The entry originates in a study of cytomegalovirus exposure and HLA in healthy donors (dated by TCRdb to the late 2010s). About the full investigation: An earlier analysis of around 600 of the donors reported about 250 Gb of sequence data and roughly 100 million unique TCR beta sequences from some 180 million T cells. The study combined high-throughput TCR immunosequencing, statistical association of individual TCRs with disease status, and machine learning to predict cytomegalovirus infection status. Roughly five DR-DQ haplotypes were treated as single units for association and clustering because of strong linkage in the cohort. A later analysis re-examined previously published TCR beta repertoires from roughly 650 donors and added high-resolution HLA genotyping to investigate patterns of TCR occurrence. Donor age, sex, ethnicity and CMV serostatus were compiled alongside the repertoire data. Approximately 300 gigabases of sequencing data and roughly 81 million unique TCR sequences made up an early release that covered fewer than 650 HLA-typed donors. The study was designed to test whether signatures of past pathogen exposure could be identified by cataloging public T cell receptors. In an earlier analysis of roughly 600 of the donors, high-throughput TCR beta sequencing was used to judge whether each TCR beta V gene segment behaved as functional or pseudogenic. The genetic ancestry cluster associated with self-reported Caucasian donors included around 76% of the roughly 400 genotyped donors. Class I and class II HLA loci were covered by the typing at four-digit resolution. All discovery cohort repertoires had been generated using a single sequencing platform. On average, roughly 240,000 unique TCR beta nucleotide sequences were sequenced per donor among more than 350 genotyped donors of the cohort, with around 19% of those sequences being non-productive. Typing coverage varied by locus: roughly 629-630 donors for A, B, C, DRB1 and DQB1; roughly 560 for DQA1; about 570 for DPA1; roughly 470 for DPB1. Rather than using new phenotypic data, the later analysis identified candidate immune exposures from TCR beta sequences and from how often those sequences occurred across donors. Besides the first cohort of around 700 subjects, a separate validation cohort made up of some 110 different subjects was used. The study profiled the T cell repertoires of hundreds of subjects by immunosequencing and related them to cytomegalovirus serostatus. A later genetic analysis took genome-wide SNP genotypes for about 55% of the roughly 700 donors and used that subset as a discovery cohort. The paper's findings and limits, for the study overall: Because HLA typing was unavailable for some donors at each locus, only the typed subset was used in association tests. Presence/absence analyses assumed roughly uniform sequencing depth across donors, an assumption that may not hold. In the study, about 150 TCR beta chains were listed as associated with cytomegalovirus. The 87-base-pair reads could not distinguish some IMGT-functional V segments, including TRBV6-2 and TRBV6-3, so those segments were excluded. For the cohort, immune exposure information was limited to CMV serostatus. In this cohort, only TCR beta chains were sequenced, and detectable features were limited by the absence of alpha or paired-chain data. Strong co-occurrence of HLA alleles, especially DR and DQ, made assigning TCR associations to individual alleles difficult. A later analysis found that most CMV-associated TCR beta chains appeared HLA-restricted, with HLA associations seemingly driven largely by CMV exposure. In a later genetic analysis, a missense DCLRE1C variant was associated with V-gene and J-gene trimming of TCR beta chains, and the association was replicated in an independent cohort. A further reported finding was that TCR beta sequences accurately predicted the HLA-A and HLA-B alleles for most subjects in the first cohort. At a false discovery rate of 0.05, a later analysis linked around 15,000 TCR beta sequences to specific HLA alleles. An earlier analysis of approximately 590 of the donors showed that most TCR beta V segments appeared in productive rearrangements either about 90% or about 30% of the time, which broadly matched IMGT annotations. While some public TCRs were present in many individuals, most TCR sequences turned up only very rarely across donors. A cluster of highly shared sequence variants was judged likely to represent a technical artifact of the sequencing pipeline. In both the original and validation cohorts, the classifier was reported to diagnose cytomegalovirus status with high specificity and sensitivity. According to a later genetic analysis, donors in an Asian-associated ancestry cluster had fewer N-insertions in productive TCRs than the approximately 700-donor mean. A later analysis found that TCR association rates varied across HLA loci, with DRB1 alleles showing the most associated TCRs and HLA-C alleles the fewest. It was suggested by the authors that the approach could potentially be generalized to other disease states and immunological phenotypes. Correlated functional status among segregating V segments might reflect linkage disequilibrium, but an unknown experimental factor could not be ruled out. In a later analysis, HLA-associated TCR beta chains were found to be more clonally expanded and to have lower generation probabilities than equally common non-associated chains. Three of the identified cytomegalovirus-associated TCR beta chains were confirmed in vitro to be specific for cytomegalovirus antigens. According to a later analysis, parvovirus B19, influenza, CMV and Epstein-Barr virus appeared linked to several top co-occurrence clusters. The earlier analysis of fewer than 750 of the donors excluded seventeen rarely observed V segments, including chromosome 9 orphons, because counts were too low.

The cohort was made up of several hundred healthy bone marrow donors. All cohort members were sampled while nominally healthy, although unrecorded immune exposures were likely present. The donor was CMV seronegative and belonged to the group of 352 seronegative cohort members. Every donor gave a peripheral blood sample, and the peripheral blood mononuclear cells from that sample were used for TCR beta sequencing. The Qiagen DNeasy Blood Extraction Kit was used to extract genomic DNA from the blood cell samples. Trimming takes 2 bases from V and 8 bases from J, and the germline ends sit 11 bases apart. As encoded in the germline V gene, CDR1 is SGHRS while CDR2 is YFSETQ. Its CDR3 holds 13 amino acids, cysteine through phenylalanine. The sequence is cut down to CDR3 DNA, 39 bases in frame from base 1. Library preparation employed the immunoSEQ multiplex PCR assay. For the multiplex PCR, a mixture combining 60 forward primers for TCR Vbeta segments and 13 reverse primers for TCR Jbeta segments was used. A multiplex PCR assay on genomic DNA amplified the CDR3 region of rearranged TCR beta genes. On the Illumina HiSeq System, the amplified TCR beta libraries were sequenced as 87-base-pair reads. On the study's bioinformatics: A later analysis tallied 80 million to 95 million unique TCR beta chains across the 610 or so repertoires, and around 9.9 million of those chains were shared by two or more donors. To remove PCR and sequencing errors, raw reads were error-corrected and collapsed into unique sequences using a nearest-neighbor algorithm that merged closely related sequences. CDR3 sequences were aligned to IMGT reference sequences to assign V, D and J gene segments. For a sequence to be retained, a match of at least six nucleotides to both a V gene segment and a J gene segment was required. A rearrangement counted as productive if the CDR3 had no stop codons and remained in frame with V and J, and every other rearrangement counted as non-productive. CDR3 was defined by IMGT convention, running from the second conserved V-encoded cysteine to the conserved J-encoded phenylalanine. In an earlier analysis of more than 550 of the donors, sequences lacking an unambiguous match to a single V gene segment were excluded. An earlier analysis of 450 to 650 of the donors called V segments functional above 56.7% productive rearrangements and segregating when the between-donor standard deviation exceeded 5%. A statistical classification framework was built to diagnose cytomegalovirus status from the catalog of TCR beta chain sequences. A later analysis assigned V and J genes by comparing TCR nucleotide sequences with IMGT/GENE-DB human TR gene sequences. The TCRdist pipeline was used in a later analysis to assign CDR3 sequences and most-parsimonious VDJ recombination scenarios. A later analysis defined each TCR beta chain by its CDR3 amino acid sequence plus V-gene family, and excluded reads lacking a unique V-gene family. As a way to deal with suspected cross-contamination and a sequencing artifact, a later analysis dropped roughly 600 nucleotide sequences that were highly shared and had low generation probability. A later analysis calculated a clonal expansion index for each public chain from normalized within-repertoire ranks of inferred template counts. Generation probabilities in a later analysis came from a VDJ recombination model fitted to out-of-frame rearrangements, and those results were checked against IGoR. Hypergeometric tests were used in a later analysis to score TCR-TCR, TCR-HLA and TCR-CMV co-occurrence, with a repertoire-size bias correction applied to the TCR pairs. A later analysis estimated false discovery rates by permuting HLA or CMV assignments 20 times. In a later analysis, co-occurring TCRs were grouped using DBSCAN, with TCRdist sequence similarity added in when clustering inside HLA-allele-positive subsets. For co-occurrence clustering, repertoires with fewer than 30,000 or more than 120,000 public chains were excluded, along with five or six repertoires with anomalous nucleotide sharing. The table comes from immuneACCESS by way of TCRdb, which keeps in-frame sequences with V and J called. Part of the clones is missing from these tables; in studies checked, under half for an unresolved V gene and the rest for unknown reasons. V, J and clone size are those of that table, while D and trimming were read from the DNA. Across this sample there are 150,000 to 200,000 clones, with about 80% seen only once. Of the sample, around 2.4% falls within the top ten clones.

The sample consisted of PBMCs. The V gene is TRBV5-1 and the J gene is TRBJ2-1; a tentative D call is TRBD1 (5 bases match). This TCR was sampled from a woman aged 25 to 45 in good health and CMV-seronegative. At the DNA level, the sequence is TGCGCCAGCAGCTTAGAAGGGGTCGATGAGCAGTTCTTC. This codes for CASSLEGVDEQFF.